This record concerns one TCR beta chain sequence. These data come from a study of blood T cell repertoires in COVID-19. Study context: Samples came from the United States, Italy and Spain, spanning acute and convalescent COVID-19. Sources were T cells, B-cell-depleted T cells, or PBMCs; the material itself was cDNA or gDNA.

Original handling: For nucleated cells, counts were estimated from reference gene primer amplification. TCRdb keeps only in-frame clones here, not all; method: immunoSEQ multiplex PCR. Clone size and the V and J calls come from that table; the DNA yielded D and trimming. The sample contains 390,000 or so clones, about 90% of which appear only once. Trimming at V came to 7 bases and at J to 0 bases, leaving 7 bases not matched to a gene. The CDR3 sequence is 16 residues long. Germline values: CDR1 LNHDA, CDR2 SQIVND (reference sequence). The clonotype was recovered from a man between 18 and 35 years old with active or convalescent COVID-19. This chain links TRBV19 with TRBJ1-5; TRBD1 agrees at 9 bases. The sample comprised peripheral blood. Written as DNA, the CDR3 is TGTGCCAGTAAAGGGGACAGGGCGTATAGCAATCAGCCCCAGCATTTT. Residues: CASKGDRAYSNQPQHF.